The subject of this entry is one TCR beta chain. Antigen unknown. The entry originates in a study of blood T cells in healthy people across ages. For the second PCR, which ran for about 7 to 11 cycles, a sample-barcoded 5' primer and a J-beta primer mix were used. TCRdb reanalysed the 5' RACE reads using MiXCR and keeps one entry per CDR3 protein. The data hold hundreds of thousands of distinct CDR3 sequences, with 56% observed a single time. Germline CDR1 and CDR2: SGHTA and FQGNSA. Trimming cost V 5 bases and J 2 bases; bases outside gene matches: 7. The CDR3 length is 16 residues. At least 7 million PBMCs were isolated per sample. Study-wide findings and caveats: Per million T cells, the diversity of TCR beta decreased roughly linearly as age advanced.

The V gene is TRBV7-2, the J gene TRBJ1-1, with 11 bases identical to TRBD1. This sequence originates from a man aged 40-49 years in good health. Sequencing was performed on blood. The CDR3 sequence: CASSPRTGGANTEAFF. DNA of the CDR3: TGTGCCAGCAGCCCGAGGACAGGGGGCGCCAACACTGAAGCTTTCTTT.